Listed below are T cell receptor beta chains from one sample, sequenced in a study of identical twins. MiXCR, applied by TCRdb to the 5' RACE reads, yields one record per CDR3 protein. The sample contains hundreds of thousands of distinct CDR3 sequences, 9% to 15% of which appear only once. These data were also filed under a second study, of yellow fever vaccine responses in identical twins.

Sample: PBMCs. The source of these receptors is a woman between 18 and 29 years old in good health. Both conserved end residues are trimmed from each CDR3.

j_call,v_call,cdr3_aa
TRBJ2-1,TRBV2,ARMGLAGGSYNEQF
TRBJ2-3,TRBV7-9,ASSRGEGTDTQY
TRBJ2-7,TRBV6-1,ASSPKVILTELY
TRBJ2-5,TRBV5-1,ASSLWTGRSETQY
TRBJ2-5,TRBV2,ASRPEGGVLGSQY
TRBJ1-1,TRBV6-1,ASRAANTEAF
TRBJ1-1,TRBV3-1,ASSQDLEGTEAF
TRBJ1-3,TRBV7-6,ASSLSPRQPAGNTIY
TRBJ2-2,TRBV18,ASSNSGWNTGELF
TRBJ2-1,TRBV5-1,ASSQGLAGVRDEQF
TRBJ1-1,TRBV20-1,SARDGRAANTEAF
TRBJ2-1,TRBV20-1,SAPPLAGVIYEQF
TRBJ2-7,TRBV20-1,SARGLAGSSYEQY
TRBJ2-3,TRBV29-1,SVRGGSVADTQY
TRBJ2-1,TRBV29-1,SVSSGRFYNEQF
TRBJ2-1,TRBV5-6,ASIWREGDNEQF
TRBJ1-1,TRBV5-1,ASSLAARAGVVAF
TRBJ2-3,TRBV11-2,ASSRGSLFSTDTQY
TRBJ1-5,TRBV7-8,ASSGGLGQPQH
TRBJ2-2,TRBV20-1,SARELAGVTGELF